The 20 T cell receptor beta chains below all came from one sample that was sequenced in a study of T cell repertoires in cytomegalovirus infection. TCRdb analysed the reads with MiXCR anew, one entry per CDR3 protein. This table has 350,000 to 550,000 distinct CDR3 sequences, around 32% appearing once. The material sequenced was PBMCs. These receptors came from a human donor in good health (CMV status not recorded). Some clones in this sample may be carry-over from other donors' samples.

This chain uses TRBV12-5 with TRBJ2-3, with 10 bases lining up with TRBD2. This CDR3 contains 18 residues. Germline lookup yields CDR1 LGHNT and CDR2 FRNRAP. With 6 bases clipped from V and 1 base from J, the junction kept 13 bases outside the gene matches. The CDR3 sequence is CASGLQRGGISGTDTQYF. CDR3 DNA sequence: TGTGCTAGTGGCCTCCAGCGGGGGGGTATCTCTGGCACAGATACGCAGTATTTT. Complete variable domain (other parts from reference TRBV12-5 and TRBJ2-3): DARVTQTPRHKVTEMGQEVTMRCQPILGHNTVFWYRQTMMQGLELLAYFRNRAPLDDSGMPKDRFSAEMPDATLATLKIQPSEPRDSAVYFCASGLQRGGISGTDTQYFGPGTRLTVL.

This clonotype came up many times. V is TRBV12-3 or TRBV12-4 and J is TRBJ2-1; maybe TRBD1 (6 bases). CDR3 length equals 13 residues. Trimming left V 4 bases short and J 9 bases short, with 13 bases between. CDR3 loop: CASSSDRPGEQFF. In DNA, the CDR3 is TGTGCCAGCAGTTCCGACAGGCCGGGTGAGCAGTTCTTC.

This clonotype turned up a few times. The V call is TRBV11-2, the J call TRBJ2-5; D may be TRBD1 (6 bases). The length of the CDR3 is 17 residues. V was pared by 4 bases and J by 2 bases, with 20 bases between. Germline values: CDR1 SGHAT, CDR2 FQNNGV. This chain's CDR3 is CASSSTPRNRAQETQYF. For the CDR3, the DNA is TGTGCCAGCAGCTCGACCCCTCGGAACAGGGCACAAGAGACCCAGTACTTC.

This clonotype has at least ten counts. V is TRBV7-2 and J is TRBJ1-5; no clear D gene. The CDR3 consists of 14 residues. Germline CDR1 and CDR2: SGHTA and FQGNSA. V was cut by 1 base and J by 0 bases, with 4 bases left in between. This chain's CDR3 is CASSLGYSNQPQHF. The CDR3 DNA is TGTGCCAGCAGCTTAGGGTATAGCAATCAGCCCCAGCATTTT.

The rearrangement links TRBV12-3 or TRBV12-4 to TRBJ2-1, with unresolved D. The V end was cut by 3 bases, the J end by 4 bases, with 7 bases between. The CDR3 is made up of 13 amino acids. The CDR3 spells CASSLTLYNEQFF. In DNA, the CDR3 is TGTGCCAGCAGTTTGACACTTTACAATGAGCAGTTCTTC.

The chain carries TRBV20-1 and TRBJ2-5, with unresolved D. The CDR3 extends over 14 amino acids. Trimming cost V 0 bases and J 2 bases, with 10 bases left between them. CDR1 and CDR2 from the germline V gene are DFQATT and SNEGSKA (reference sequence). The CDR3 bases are TGCAGTGCTAGAGAGAGGCTACCTCAAGAGACCCAGTACTTC. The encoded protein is CSARERLPQETQYF.

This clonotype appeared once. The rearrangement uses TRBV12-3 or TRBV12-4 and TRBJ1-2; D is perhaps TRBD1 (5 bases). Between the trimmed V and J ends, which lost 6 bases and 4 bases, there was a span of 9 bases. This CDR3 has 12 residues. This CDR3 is CASSKGTYGYTF. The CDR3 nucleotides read TGTGCCAGCAGCAAGGGGACCTATGGCTACACCTTC.

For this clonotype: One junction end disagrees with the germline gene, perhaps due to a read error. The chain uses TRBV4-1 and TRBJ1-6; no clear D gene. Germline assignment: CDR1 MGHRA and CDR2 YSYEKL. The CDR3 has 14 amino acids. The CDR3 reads CASSQDQRNSPLHF. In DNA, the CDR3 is TGTGCCAGCAGCCAAGATCAGAGAAATTCACCCCTCCACTTT.

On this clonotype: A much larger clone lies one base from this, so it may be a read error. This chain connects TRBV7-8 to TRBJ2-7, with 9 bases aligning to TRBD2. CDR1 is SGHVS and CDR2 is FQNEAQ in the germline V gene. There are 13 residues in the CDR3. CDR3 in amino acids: CASSMGLAYEHYF. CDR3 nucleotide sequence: TGTGCCAGCAGCATGGGACTAGCTTACGAGCATTACTTC.

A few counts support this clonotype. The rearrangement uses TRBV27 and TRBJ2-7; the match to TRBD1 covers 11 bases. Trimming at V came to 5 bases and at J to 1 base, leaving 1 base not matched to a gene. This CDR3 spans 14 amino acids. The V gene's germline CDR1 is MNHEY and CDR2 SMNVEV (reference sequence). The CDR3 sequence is CASSGTGGSYEQYF. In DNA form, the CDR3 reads TGTGCCAGCAGTGGGACAGGGGGTTCCTACGAGCAGTACTTC.

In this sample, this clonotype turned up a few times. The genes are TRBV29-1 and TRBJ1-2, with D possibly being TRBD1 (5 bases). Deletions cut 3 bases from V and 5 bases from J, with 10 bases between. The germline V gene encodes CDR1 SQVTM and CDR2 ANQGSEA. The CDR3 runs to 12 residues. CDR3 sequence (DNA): TGCAGCGTTGACCGGGGGGGATATGGCTACACCTTC. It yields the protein CSVDRGGYGYTF.

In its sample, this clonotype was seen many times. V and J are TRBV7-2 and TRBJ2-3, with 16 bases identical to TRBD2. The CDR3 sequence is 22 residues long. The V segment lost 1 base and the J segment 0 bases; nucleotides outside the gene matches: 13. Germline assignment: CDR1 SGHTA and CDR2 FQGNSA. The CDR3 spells CASSLVDVGGLAGGQSTDTQYF. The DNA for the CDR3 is TGTGCCAGCAGCTTAGTCGACGTAGGGGGACTAGCGGGGGGGCAAAGCACAGATACGCAGTATTTT.

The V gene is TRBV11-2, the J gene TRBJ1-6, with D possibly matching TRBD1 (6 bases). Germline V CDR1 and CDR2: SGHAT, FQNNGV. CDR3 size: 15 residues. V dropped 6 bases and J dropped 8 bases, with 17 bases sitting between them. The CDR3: CASRLTGPNYSPLHF. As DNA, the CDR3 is TGTGCCAGCAGGTTAACAGGGCCTAATTATTCACCCCTCCACTTT.

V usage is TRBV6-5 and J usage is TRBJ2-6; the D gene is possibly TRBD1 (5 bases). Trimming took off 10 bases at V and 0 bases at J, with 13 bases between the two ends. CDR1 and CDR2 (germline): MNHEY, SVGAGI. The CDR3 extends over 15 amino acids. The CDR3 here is CATRVSPSGANVLTF. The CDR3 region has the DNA TGTGCCACCAGGGTGAGCCCCTCTGGGGCCAACGTCCTGACTTTC.

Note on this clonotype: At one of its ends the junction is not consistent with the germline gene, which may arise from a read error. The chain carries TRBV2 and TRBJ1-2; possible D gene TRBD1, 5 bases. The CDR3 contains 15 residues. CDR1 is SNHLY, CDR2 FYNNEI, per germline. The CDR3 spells CASSEVRGASYGYTF. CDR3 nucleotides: TGTGCCAGCAGTGAAGTGAGGGGCGCAAGCTATGGCTACACATTC.

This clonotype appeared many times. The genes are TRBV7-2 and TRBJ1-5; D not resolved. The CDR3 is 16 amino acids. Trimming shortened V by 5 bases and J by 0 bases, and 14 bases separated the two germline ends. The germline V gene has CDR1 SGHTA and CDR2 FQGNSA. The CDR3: CASSTYTEYSNQPQHF. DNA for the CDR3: TGTGCCAGCAGCACGTACACAGAGTATAGCAATCAGCCCCAGCATTTT.

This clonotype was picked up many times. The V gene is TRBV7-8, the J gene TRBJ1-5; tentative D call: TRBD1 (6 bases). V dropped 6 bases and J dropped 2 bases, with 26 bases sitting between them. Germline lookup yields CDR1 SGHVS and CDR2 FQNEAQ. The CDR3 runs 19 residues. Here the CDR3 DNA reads TGTGCCAGCAGTCCCAGTCTTATCCGGGCAGGGGCAGGCAATCAGCCCCAGCATTTT. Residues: CASSPSLIRAGAGNQPQHF.

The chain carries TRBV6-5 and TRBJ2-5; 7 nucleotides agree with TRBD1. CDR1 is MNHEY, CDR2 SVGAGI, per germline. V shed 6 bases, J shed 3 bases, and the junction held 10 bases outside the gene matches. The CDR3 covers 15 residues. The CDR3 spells CASRGPPGQKETQYF. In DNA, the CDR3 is TGTGCCAGCAGAGGCCCCCCGGGACAGAAAGAGACCCAGTACTTC.

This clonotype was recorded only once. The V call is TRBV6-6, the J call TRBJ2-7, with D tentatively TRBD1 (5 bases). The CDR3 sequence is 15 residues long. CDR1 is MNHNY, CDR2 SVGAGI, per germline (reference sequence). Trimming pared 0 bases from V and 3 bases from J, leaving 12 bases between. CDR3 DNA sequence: TGTGCCAGCAGTTACTCAGATACAGGAATCTACGAGCAGTACTTC. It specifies CASSYSDTGIYEQYF.

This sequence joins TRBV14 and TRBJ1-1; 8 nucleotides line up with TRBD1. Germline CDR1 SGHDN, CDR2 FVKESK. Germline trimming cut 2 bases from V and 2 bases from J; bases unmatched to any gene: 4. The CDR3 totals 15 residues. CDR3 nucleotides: TGTGCCAGCAGCCAAATTGGACAGGGAAACACTGAAGCTTTCTTT. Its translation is CASSQIGQGNTEAFF.